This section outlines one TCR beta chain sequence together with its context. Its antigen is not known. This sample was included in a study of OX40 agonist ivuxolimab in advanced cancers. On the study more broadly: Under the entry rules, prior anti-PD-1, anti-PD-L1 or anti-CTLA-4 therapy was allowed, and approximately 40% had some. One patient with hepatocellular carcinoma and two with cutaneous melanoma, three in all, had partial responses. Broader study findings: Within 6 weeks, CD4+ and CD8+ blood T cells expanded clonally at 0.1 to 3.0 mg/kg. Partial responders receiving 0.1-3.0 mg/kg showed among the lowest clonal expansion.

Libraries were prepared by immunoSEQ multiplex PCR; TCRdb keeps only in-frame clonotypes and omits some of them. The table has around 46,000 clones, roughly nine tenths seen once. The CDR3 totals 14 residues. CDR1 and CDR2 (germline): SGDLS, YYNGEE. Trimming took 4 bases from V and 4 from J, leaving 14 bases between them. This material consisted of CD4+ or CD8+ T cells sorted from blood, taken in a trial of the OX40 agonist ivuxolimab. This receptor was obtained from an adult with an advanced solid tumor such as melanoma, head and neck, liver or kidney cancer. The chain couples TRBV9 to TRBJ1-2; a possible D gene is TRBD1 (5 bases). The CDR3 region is CASSPGDGLYGYTF. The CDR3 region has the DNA TGTGCCAGCAGCCCCGGGGACGGCCTCTATGGCTACACCTTC. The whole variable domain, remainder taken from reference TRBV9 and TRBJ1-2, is DSGVTQTPKHLITATGQRVTLRCSPRSGDLSVYWYQQSLDQGLQFLIQYYNGEERAKGNILERFSAQQFPDLHSELNLSSLELGDSALYFCASSPGDGLYGYTFGSGTRLTVV.